A single sample is the source of the 5 T cell receptor beta chains below, sequenced in a study of beta chain features in type 1 diabetes. Expressed TCRB transcripts were sequenced after all isolated RNA was converted to cDNA. Assay: immunoSEQ multiplex PCR; the TCRdb copy retains only in-frame clones and omits some. The sample consists of around 310,000 clones, roughly 9.6% of them appearing once. Sequenced input: naive CD4+ T cells from blood. The receptors derive from a woman younger than 45 in good health.

This clone was detected a few times. The V and J genes are TRBV25-1 and TRBJ1-2; maybe TRBD1 (6 bases). The V end lost 2 bases, the J end lost 2 bases, and 9 bases lay between the germline ends. Germline CDR1 MGHDK, CDR2 SYGVNS. The CDR3 is 14 residues long. CDR3 coding DNA: TGTGCCAGCAGTGAACGGCAGGGGAACTATGGCTACACCTTC. It yields the protein CASSERQGNYGYTF.

The chain carries TRBV11-2 and TRBJ2-4, with no clear D. The germline V gene encodes CDR1 SGHAT and CDR2 FQNNGV. V dropped 2 bases and J dropped 6 bases, with 17 bases sitting between them. The length of the CDR3 is 16 residues. DNA for the CDR3: TGTGCCAGCAGCTTAAGTGGCTTCGCACCCCCAAACATTCAGTACTTC. The encoded protein is CASSLSGFAPPNIQYF.

J is TRBJ1-1 and V is TRBV7-3, with D perhaps TRBD1 (6 bases). In germline, CDR1 is SGHTA, CDR2 FQGTGA. V dropped 5 bases and J dropped 5 bases, with 12 bases sitting between them. CDR3 size: 13 residues. The CDR3 DNA is TGTGCCAGCAGCCCCTCACAGGGAACTGAAGCTTTCTTT. Translated, it gives CASSPSQGTEAFF.

The V and J genes are TRBV29-1 and TRBJ2-2; D may be TRBD1 (6 bases). CDR1 is SQVTM and CDR2 is ANQGSEA in the germline V gene. This CDR3 is built from 12 residues. Trimming removed 7 bases from V and 6 bases from J, with 12 bases in between. The CDR3 loop is CSGEDRPGELFF. The CDR3 DNA is TGCAGCGGTGAGGACAGACCCGGGGAGCTGTTTTTT.

This clone occurred a few times. The chain has TRBV7-9 and TRBJ2-1; 10 bases fit TRBD2. The germline CDR1 and CDR2 sequences are SEHNR and FQNEAQ (reference sequence). The CDR3 has 15 residues. The J segment lost 7 bases and the V segment lost 5 bases, leaving 8 bases of the junction unmatched. CDR3 coding DNA: TGTGCCAGCAGCATCACTAGCGGGACGTTTAATGAGCAGTTCTTC. Residues: CASSITSGTFNEQFF.